The T cell receptor beta chain described here comes from a study of early stage breast cancer tumors listed by TCRdb under 2017. At the level of the whole study: Of the approximately 15 invasive breast tumors, 12 to 13 were found to be estrogen receptor-positive, progesterone receptor-positive and HER2-negative. Eight of the 12 ER+/PR+/HER2- tumors were invasive ductal carcinomas, while the other four were invasive lobular carcinomas. On average, each sample had about 9.9-fold read coverage. The samples as a whole yielded roughly 2,700,000 detected templates, corresponding to 850,000 to 1,400,000 unique clonotypes. General conclusions and limits of the study: The small cohort size prevented analysis by tumor subtype. Compared with adjacent normal breast tissue, tumors had around 2.6-fold higher T cell density and higher clonality. Repertoires from blood resembled normal breast more closely than tumor, and using blood as a reference for each tissue separated tumor from normal in 14 of 16 patients. Enriched TCRB sequences shared across patients were found to be mostly commonly generated sequences that were unlikely to play an important role in the tumor microenvironment. Sequencing bulk genomic DNA from unsorted cells could not capture chain pairing or functional markers like CD4, CD8 and FOXP3.

The study profiled bulk TCR beta-chain repertoires in matched peripheral blood, tumor and adjacent normal breast tissue taken from about 15 patients with early-stage breast cancer. Before surgery, roughly 4.5-11 mL of whole blood was collected into EDTA tubes and then processed within 2 hours. Ficoll-Paque centrifugation in SepMate-50 tubes was used to isolate peripheral blood mononuclear cells. PBMCs were cryopreserved in around 90% FBS with roughly 10% DMSO in aliquots of about 1.8 to 4.5 million cells and stored in liquid nitrogen. Genomic DNA was extracted with the Qiagen AllPrep DNA/RNA Mini kit. Each sample was amplified as two independent genomic DNA replicates: around 0.5 ug for blood and approximately 1.4 ug for tumor or normal breast. TCRB sequencing of genomic DNA was carried out with the ImmunoSeq Intro kit according to the manufacturer's instructions. For absolute quantification, the 31-cycle multiplex PCR included proprietary primers along with spike-in control sequences. Single-end 150-bp reads were used to sequence an 87-bp fragment spanning the CDR3 and the flanking V and J genes. Seven samples, each with two replicates, were multiplexed per lane of an Illumina MiSeq using version 3.0 chemistry. Regarding the original processing steps: The vendor's proprietary pipeline handled the raw data processing, merging both replicates into a single result for each sample. To define clonotypes, the study grouped productive rearrangements that shared the V-gene family, CDR3 amino acid sequence and J-gene segment. Clonality was calculated as 1 minus the normalized Shannon entropy (Pielou evenness) of TCRB abundances. T cell density was estimated as total templates divided by the number of input cells, with the number of input cells inferred from the DNA input amount. Total repertoire diversity and clonality were estimated with Recon using default parameters. A clonotype was considered tumor-enriched if its abundance in tumor exceeded 0.1% and was at least 32-fold higher than its abundance in normal breast. TCRdb carries this immuneACCESS record with in-frame sequences only. Its versions omit some clonotypes, under half of them owing to an unresolved V gene in the studies checked, with the rest unexplained. The DNA was the basis for D and trimming; V, J and clone size are from that table. The sample contains tens of thousands of clones, around 73% of them found a single time. The ten largest clones capture around 7.2% of the sample.

About this clone itself: What this receptor recognizes is not known. Nothing much larger sits one base from this clone, and base qualities are not available.

Trimming costs V 3 bases and J 9 bases, and their ends lie 9 bases apart. The CDR3 sequence holds 11 residues, the cysteine and phenylalanine included. The retained sequence is limited to the CDR3, 33 bases, with the frame set at the first base. Based on the germline V gene (reference sequence), the CDR1 and CDR2 sequences are DFQATT and SNEGSKA. The sequencing input was blood. The sequence derives from a person aged 45 to 59 with breast cancer. Recombination joined TRBV20-1 with TRBJ2-1; possibly the D gene is TRBD2, per 5 matching bases. The DNA sequence is as follows: TGCAGTGCTAGTAAAAGCGGTGAGCAGTTCTTC. Its protein reads: CSASKSGEQFF.